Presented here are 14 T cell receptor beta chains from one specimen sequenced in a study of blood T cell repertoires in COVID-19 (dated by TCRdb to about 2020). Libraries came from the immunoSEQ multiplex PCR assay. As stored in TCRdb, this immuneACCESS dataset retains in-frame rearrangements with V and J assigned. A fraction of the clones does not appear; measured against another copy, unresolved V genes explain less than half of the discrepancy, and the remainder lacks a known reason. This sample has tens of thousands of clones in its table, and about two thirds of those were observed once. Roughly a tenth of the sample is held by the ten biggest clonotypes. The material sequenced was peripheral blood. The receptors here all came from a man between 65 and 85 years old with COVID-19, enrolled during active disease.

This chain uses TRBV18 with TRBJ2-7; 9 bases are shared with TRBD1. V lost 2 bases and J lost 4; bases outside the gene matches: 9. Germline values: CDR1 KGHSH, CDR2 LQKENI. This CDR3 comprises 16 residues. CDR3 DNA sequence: TGTGCCAGCTCACCAACATCCGGGACAGGGAAATACGAGCAGTACTTC. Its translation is CASSPTSGTGKYEQYF.

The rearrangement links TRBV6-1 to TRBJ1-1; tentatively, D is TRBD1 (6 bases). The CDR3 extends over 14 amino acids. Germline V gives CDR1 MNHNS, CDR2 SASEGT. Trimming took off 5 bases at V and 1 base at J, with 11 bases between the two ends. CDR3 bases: TGTGCCAGCAGTTTGGACAGTCCGAACACTGAAGCTTTCTTT. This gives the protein CASSLDSPNTEAFF.

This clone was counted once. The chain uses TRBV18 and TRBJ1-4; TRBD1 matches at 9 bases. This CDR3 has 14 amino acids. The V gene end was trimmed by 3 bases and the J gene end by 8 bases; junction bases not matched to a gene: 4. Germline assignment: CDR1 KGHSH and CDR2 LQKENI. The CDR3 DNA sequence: TGTGCCAGCTCACCGGACAGGGGATGGGAAAAACTGTTTTTT. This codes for CASSPDRGWEKLFF.

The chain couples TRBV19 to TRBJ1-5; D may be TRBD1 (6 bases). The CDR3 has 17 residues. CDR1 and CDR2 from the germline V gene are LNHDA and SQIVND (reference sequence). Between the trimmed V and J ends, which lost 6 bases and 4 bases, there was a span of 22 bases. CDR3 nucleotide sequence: TGTGCCAGTAGCCCTTATTCCGGGTCTGGGACAAATCAGCCCCAGCATTTT. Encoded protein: CASSPYSGSGTNQPQHF.

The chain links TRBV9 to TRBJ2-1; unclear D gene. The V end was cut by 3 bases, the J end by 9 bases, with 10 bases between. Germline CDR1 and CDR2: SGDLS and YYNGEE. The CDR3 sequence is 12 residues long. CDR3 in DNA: TGTGCCAGCAGCGAGGCATCAGGTGAGCAGTTCTTC. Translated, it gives CASSEASGEQFF. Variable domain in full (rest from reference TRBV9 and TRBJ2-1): DSGVTQTPKHLITATGQRVTLRCSPRSGDLSVYWYQQSLDQGLQFLIQYYNGEERAKGNILERFSAQQFPDLHSELNLSSLELGDSALYFCASSEASGEQFFGPGTRLTVL.

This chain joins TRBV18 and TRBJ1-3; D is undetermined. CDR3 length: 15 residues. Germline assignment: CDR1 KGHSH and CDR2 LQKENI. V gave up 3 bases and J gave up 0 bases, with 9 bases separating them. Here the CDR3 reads CASSPRSDSGNTIYF. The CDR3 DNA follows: TGTGCCAGCTCACCTCGGTCCGACTCTGGAAACACCATATATTTT.

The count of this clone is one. CDR3 sequence: CASSVEGGGVQPQHF. The CDR3 bases are TGTGCCAGCAGCGTAGAAGGAGGGGGGGTCCAGCCCCAGCATTTT. The chain uses TRBV9 and TRBJ1-5; TRBD1 might be the D (6 bases). The germline V gene encodes CDR1 SGDLS and CDR2 YYNGEE. The CDR3 length is 15 residues. Trimming removed 0 bases at V and 7 bases at J, with 14 bases between. Using reference TRBV9 and TRBJ1-5 for the parts outside the CDR3, the full variable domain is DSGVTQTPKHLITATGQRVTLRCSPRSGDLSVYWYQQSLDQGLQFLIQYYNGEERAKGNILERFSAQQFPDLHSELNLSSLELGDSALYFCASSVEGGGVQPQHFGDGTRLSIL.

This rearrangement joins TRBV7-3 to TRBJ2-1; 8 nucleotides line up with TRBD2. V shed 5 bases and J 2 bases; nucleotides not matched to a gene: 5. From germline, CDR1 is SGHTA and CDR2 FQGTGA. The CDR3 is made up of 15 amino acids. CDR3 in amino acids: CASSHGGAAYNEQFF. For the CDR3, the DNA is TGTGCCAGCAGCCACGGGGGGGCCGCCTACAATGAGCAGTTCTTC.

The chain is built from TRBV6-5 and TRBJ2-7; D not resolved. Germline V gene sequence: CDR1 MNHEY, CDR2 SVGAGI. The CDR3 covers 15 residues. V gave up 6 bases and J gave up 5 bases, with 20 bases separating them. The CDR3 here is CASSPLPDSPDEQYF. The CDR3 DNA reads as TGTGCCAGCAGCCCACTACCGGATAGCCCGGACGAGCAGTACTTC.

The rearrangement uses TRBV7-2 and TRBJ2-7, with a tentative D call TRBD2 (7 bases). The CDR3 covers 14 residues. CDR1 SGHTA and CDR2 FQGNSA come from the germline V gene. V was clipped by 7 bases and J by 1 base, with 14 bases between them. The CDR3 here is CASTGASGSYEQYF. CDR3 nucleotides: TGTGCCAGCACGGGGGCTAGCGGTTCCTACGAGCAGTACTTC.

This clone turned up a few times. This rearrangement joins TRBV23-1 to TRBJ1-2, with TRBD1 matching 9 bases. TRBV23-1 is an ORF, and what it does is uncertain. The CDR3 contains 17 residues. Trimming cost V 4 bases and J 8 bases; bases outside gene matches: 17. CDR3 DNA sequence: TGCGCCAGCAGTCTCCGGGGGACAGGGCGCACACAGGACGGCTACACCTTC. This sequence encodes CASSLRGTGRTQDGYTF.

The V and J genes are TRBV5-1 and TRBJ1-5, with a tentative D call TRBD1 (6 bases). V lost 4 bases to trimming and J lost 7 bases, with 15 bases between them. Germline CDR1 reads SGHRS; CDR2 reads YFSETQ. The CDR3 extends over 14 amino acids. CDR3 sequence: CASSTGNQGQPQHF. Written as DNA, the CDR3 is TGCGCCAGCAGCACCGGGAACCAGGGGCAGCCCCAGCATTTT.

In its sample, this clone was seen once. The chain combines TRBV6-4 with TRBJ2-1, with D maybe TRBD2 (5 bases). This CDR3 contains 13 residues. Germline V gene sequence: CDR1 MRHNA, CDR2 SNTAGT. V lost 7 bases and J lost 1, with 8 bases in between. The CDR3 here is CASKAESYNEQFF. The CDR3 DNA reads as TGTGCCAGCAAAGCGGAGTCCTACAATGAGCAGTTCTTC.

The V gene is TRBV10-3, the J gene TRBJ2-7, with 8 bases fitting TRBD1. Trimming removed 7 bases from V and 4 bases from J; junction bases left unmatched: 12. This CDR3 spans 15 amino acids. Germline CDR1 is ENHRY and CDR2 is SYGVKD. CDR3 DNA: TGTGCCATCAAATTAGGACAGGGACGAACGTACGAGCAGTACTTC. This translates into CAIKLGQGRTYEQYF.